The clone carrying this T cell receptor beta chain has only a few counts. Its target is not known. Trimming took off 3 bases at V and 5 bases at J, with 8 bases between the two ends. In germline, CDR1 is SSHAT, CDR2 FNYEAQ (reference sequence). The CDR3 consists of 13 residues. All of the isolated RNA was reverse transcribed, so expressed TCRB transcripts were sequenced. Sequencing used immunoSEQ multiplex PCR; TCRdb keeps in-frame clones, though not all of them. The table lists about 280,000 clones, 14% to 15% of them singletons. These data belong to a study of beta chain features in type 1 diabetes. Points from the study as a whole: The study found moderately but significantly shorter TCRB CDR3s in all four CD4+ subsets of Type 1 diabetes patients.

The sequence came from a man in his late teens or twenties with type 1 diabetes. The specimen sequenced was naive CD4+ T cells from blood. The chain carries TRBV7-7 and TRBJ2-1, with D perhaps matching TRBD2 (5 bases). Written as DNA, the CDR3 is TGTGCCAGCAGCTTCGGGATGAACAATGAGCAGTTCTTC. This gives the protein CASSFGMNNEQFF. The full variable domain, with the rest looked up from reference TRBV7-7 and TRBJ2-1, is GAGVSQSPRYKVTKRGQDVTLRCDPISSHATLYWYQQALGQGPEFLTYFNYEAQPDKSGLPSDRFSAERPEGSISTLTIQRTEQRDSAMYRCASSFGMNNEQFFGPGTRLTVL.